The 9 T cell receptor beta chains in this list originate from one sample, sequenced in a study of technical replicates of blood from several donors. TCRdb's table, derived via immunoSEQ multiplex PCR, lists solely in-frame clones and lacks some. The sample has about 83,000 clones, about 90% seen once. Sequenced input: T cells isolated from PBMCs. These TCRs come from a human donor in good health.

The CDR3 sequence is CASREPGKFYGYTF. CDR3 in DNA: TGCGCCAGCAGGGAGCCGGGAAAATTCTATGGCTACACCTTC. V usage is TRBV4-1 and J usage is TRBJ1-2; D unresolved. CDR1 and CDR2 from the germline V gene are MGHRA and YSYEKL. V was trimmed by 6 bases and J by 4 bases, leaving 15 bases between them. CDR3 length: 14 residues.

The J gene is TRBJ1-2, the V gene TRBV4-1; D unclear. Looked up from germline, CDR1 is MGHRA and CDR2 is YSYEKL. There are 14 residues in the CDR3. V lost 0 bases, J lost 0 bases, and 5 bases lay in between. The CDR3 protein is CASSQDPTNYGYTF. The CDR3, as DNA: TGCGCCAGCAGCCAAGATCCCACTAACTATGGCTACACCTTC.

This sequence joins TRBV5-6 and TRBJ2-3; D is perhaps TRBD2 (5 bases). Germline values: CDR1 SGHDT, CDR2 YYEEEE. The CDR3 sequence is 13 residues long. Trimming took 4 bases from V and 7 from J, leaving 13 bases between them. The CDR3 DNA follows: TGTGCCAGCAGCCGTGAGGACTTTTATACGCAGTATTTT. This translates into CASSREDFYTQYF.

This clone appeared a single time. The chain uses TRBV18 and TRBJ2-5; 7 nucleotides agree with TRBD2. V gave up 4 bases and J gave up 2 bases; unmatched junction bases: 10. CDR1 and CDR2 (germline): KGHSH, LQKENI. There are 16 residues in the CDR3. The CDR3 region is CASSRGGAAGQETQYF. The CDR3 DNA sequence: TGTGCCAGCTCACGCGGAGGGGCAGCGGGGCAAGAGACCCAGTACTTC. Filled out from reference TRBV18 and TRBJ2-5, the complete variable domain reads NAGVMQNPRHLVRRRGQEARLRCSPMKGHSHVYWYRQLPEEGLKFMVYLQKENIIDESGMPKERFSAEFPKEGPSILRIQQVVRGDSAAYFCASSRGGAAGQETQYFGPGTRLLVL.

The CDR3 coding sequence is TGTGCCAGCAGCGTAGGATATGGCAGGGGGCTGAGCACCGGGGAGCTGTTTTTT. Its translation is CASSVGYGRGLSTGELFF. The chain carries TRBV9 and TRBJ2-2; 8 positions match TRBD1. Germline CDR1 reads SGDLS; CDR2 reads YYNGEE. The ends lost 0 bases at V and 4 bases at J; junction bases unmatched: 11. This CDR3 has 18 residues.

The chain uses TRBV28 and TRBJ1-2; D may be TRBD1 (5 bases). V lost 5 bases and J 6 bases, leaving 16 bases between the germline ends. CDR1 and CDR2 (germline): MDHEN, SYDVKM. This CDR3 has 14 residues. CDR3 protein: CASSGVTGTHGYTF. CDR3 nucleotides: TGTGCCAGCAGTGGCGTAACCGGGACTCATGGCTACACCTTC.

The gene calls are TRBV9 and TRBJ2-5; TRBD2 might be the D (6 bases). Trimming removed 3 bases from V and 1 base from J, with 19 bases in between. The CDR3 spans 17 residues. In germline, CDR1 is SGDLS, CDR2 YYNGEE. The CDR3 region is CASSGPPILTSQETQYF. The CDR3 nucleotides are TGTGCCAGCAGCGGTCCCCCCATCCTGACTAGCCAAGAGACCCAGTACTTC.

The rearrangement uses TRBV13 and TRBJ1-4; TRBD1 might be the D (6 bases). V was trimmed by 0 bases and J by 8 bases, leaving 16 bases between them. From germline, CDR1 is PRHDT and CDR2 FYEKMQ (reference sequence). The CDR3 contains 16 residues. Written as DNA, the CDR3 is TGTGCCAGCAGCTTAGGAGGCGCAGGGGTAAGGGAAAAACTGTTTTTT. Translating gives CASSLGGAGVREKLFF.

V usage is TRBV29-1 and J usage is TRBJ2-7, with 7 bases fitting TRBD2. The CDR3 consists of 12 residues. CDR1 and CDR2 (germline): SQVTM, ANQGSEA. Losses at the gene ends were 4 bases for V and 2 bases for J; bases not matched to a gene: 2. The CDR3 DNA is TGCAGCGTTGCCGGGGGGACCTACGAGCAGTACTTC. Translating gives CSVAGGTYEQYF.